This TCR beta chain derives from a study of shared T cell receptors in the human thymus. Trimming pared 4 bases from V and 2 bases from J, leaving 20 bases between. CDR1 is SGHRS, CDR2 YFSETQ, per germline. The CDR3 is 17 residues long. The assay was immunoSEQ multiplex PCR, and TCRdb's table has in-frame clones only and misses some. The data hold fewer than 700,000 clones, with more than 75% observed a single time. This sample also belongs to another study, concerning human thymus T cells. Per that study: Having corrective surgery for congenital heart defects, healthy Finnish infants were the ones who donated. It was from resections taken during corrective heart surgery that the thymus tissue came. Thymic and blood repertoires appeared to display a bias in their usage of V and J genes. Related research examined unrelated individuals and reported that their thymic repertoires overlapped highly.

This sequence joins TRBV5-1 and TRBJ2-3; D perhaps matches TRBD2 (6 bases). The sample was thymocytes. This receptor was identified in a boy under three years old with a congenital heart defect. CDR3 in DNA: TGCGCCAGCAGCCTCCGGGACTCACAAGCCTTCACAGATACGCAGTATTTT. This gives the protein CASSLRDSQAFTDTQYF.